One T cell receptor beta chain is described in this entry. Its specificity is not known. This entry belongs to a study of CD8+ T cells in alopecia areata. Study-level background: For 6 to 18 months, tofacitinib was taken, and 6 months off drug followed. Study-level findings and limits: Lesional scalp, notably in alopecia totalis/universalis, had clonality above that of normal scalp.

Lesional scalp tissue (obtained by punch biopsy) and peripheral blood were collected from alopecia areata patients. PBMCs, the starting material, were the source of sorted CD4+ and CD8+ T cells. As the sequencing template, cDNA was produced by extracting RNA and reverse transcribing it. Produced via immunoSEQ multiplex PCR; TCRdb's table is partial and in-frame only. The sample lists about 150,000 clones, 45% to 60% occurring once. Germline V gene lookup returns CDR1 MNHEY and CDR2 SMNVEV (reference sequence). Trimming took 0 bases from V and 0 from J, leaving 6 bases between them. There are 15 residues in the CDR3.

Here the sequenced sample was CD8+ T cells sorted from blood, taken at week 0. The gene calls are TRBV27 and TRBJ1-5, with D hard to call. The clonotype was recovered from a human donor with alopecia areata. CDR3 sequence: CASSLSAYSNQPQHF. The CDR3 DNA follows: TGTGCCAGCAGTTTATCAGCGTATAGCAATCAGCCCCAGCATTTT.